The subject of this entry is one TCR beta chain. Its specificity is not known. The data originate from a study of T cell clones after liver transplantation. Study overall: Immunosuppression withdrawal was tried within 2 years after liver transplantation in this trial. TCRbeta sequencing after a pre-transplant mixed lymphocyte reaction identified graft-donor-reactive clones, later tracked in post-transplant blood. Three of eight recipients were HCV-positive; others had non-autoimmune, non-viral indications.

The assay was immunoSEQ multiplex PCR, and TCRdb's table has in-frame clones only and misses some. The repertoire includes about 78,000 clones, about four fifths of them detected once, and over 0.45% sits in the top ten. Trimming removed 0 bases from V and 4 bases from J, with 10 bases in between. The germline gives CDR1 SGHNT, CDR2 YYREEE (reference sequence). The CDR3 runs 14 residues. Study-wide points: In two subjects, few donor cells limited the measurable donor-reactive repertoire.

The specimen was CD4+ T cells from blood, collected before liver transplant. This chain joins TRBV5-4 and TRBJ2-5; D is uncertain. The receptor comes from a human donor who received a liver transplant. The CDR3 nucleotides read TGTGCCAGCAGCTTGGCGGGCGGCAGAGAGACCCAGTACTTC. Amino acid sequence: CASSLAGGRETQYF.